The rows below give T cell receptor beta chains drawn from one sample of a study of CD8 T cells in ankylosing spondylitis. TCRdb re-derived calls from the 5' RACE reads in MiXCR, one entry per CDR3 protein. Of some 150,000 distinct CDR3 sequences listed, 40% to 50% were seen once; the top ten hold around 15%. The sample was synovial fluid, either unsorted or a sorted T cell fraction (not recorded which). The receptors were sampled from a male donor with ankylosing spondylitis. The CDR3 runs from the conserved cysteine through the conserved F or W. A D gene is named only where the DNA matches it firmly. Clone size is not always given. Where it is, it says once, few, many or a class for expanded clones.

j_gene,abundance,d_gene,v_gene,CDR3nt,CDR3aa
TRBJ2-1,NA,TRBD2,TRBV20-1,TGCAGTGCTAGTACCACCCTAGCGGGAGGGTTTTACAATGAGCAGTTCTTC,CSASTTLAGGFYNEQFF
TRBJ2-7,few,TRBD1,TRBV28,TGTGCCAGCAGTATAGGGGGGACAGGGCCCTACGAGCAGTACTTC,CASSIGGTGPYEQYF
TRBJ2-6,NA,NA,TRBV9,TGTGCCAGCAGCGGCCTTAGACAGGTCCCCTCTGGGGCCAACGTCCTGACTTTC,CASSGLRQVPSGANVLTF
TRBJ2-5,NA,NA,TRBV12-3/TRBV12-4,TGTGCCAGCAGTTCTATTCTGCCTATTCGGGGGTCCCAAGAGACCCAGTACTTC,CASSSILPIRGSQETQYF
TRBJ2-7,many,TRBD1,TRBV7-9,TGTGCCAGCAGCCCCGGACAGGGGGCGATGAACGAGCAGTACTTC,CASSPGQGAMNEQYF
TRBJ2-1,few,NA,TRBV29-1,TGCAGCGTTGGGGGGGTCACTAATGAGCAGTTCTTC,CSVGGVTNEQFF
TRBJ2-7,NA,TRBD1,TRBV6-1,TGTGCCAGCAGAAAACAGGGGGCGCTTAACTACGAGCAGTACTTC,CASRKQGALNYEQYF
TRBJ2-3,NA,NA,TRBV6-1,TGTGCCAGCAGTGAGGGGAGAGGGACAGATACGCAGTATTTT,CASSEGRGTDTQYF
TRBJ1-1,NA,NA,TRBV4-2,TGTGCCAGCAGCCAAGGTACGTCAGTTTACACTGAAGCTTTCTTT,CASSQGTSVYTEAFF
TRBJ2-7,few,NA,TRBV12-3/TRBV12-4,TGTGCCAGCAGTTTAGCTGGGCAGGCCTACTCCTACGAGCAGTACTTC,CASSLAGQAYSYEQYF
TRBJ2-7,once,NA,TRBV27,TGTGCCAGCAGTTTAGGTGGGGGGCTGAGCTCCTACGAGCAGTACTTC,CASSLGGGLSSYEQYF
TRBJ2-7,few,NA,TRBV12-3/TRBV12-4,TGTGCCAGCAGTTTCGGGACTCCGCTCTACGAGCAGTACTTC,CASSFGTPLYEQYF
TRBJ1-3,NA,TRBD1,TRBV29-1,TGCAGCGTTGCCGGACAGGGGATAGGAAACACCATATATTTT,CSVAGQGIGNTIYF
TRBJ1-1,once,NA,TRBV28,TGTGCCAGCAGGACCTCCGTCAGGACGGCGAACACTGAAGCTTTCTTT,CASRTSVRTANTEAFF
TRBJ1-1,once,NA,TRBV18,TGTGCCAGCTCACCACCGGTGTCGGACTCCCTAGCTGAAGCTTTCTTT,CASSPPVSDSLAEAFF
TRBJ2-1,NA,TRBD2,TRBV9,TGTGCCAGCAGCCCAGGGGGGACTAGCACCAATGAGCAGTTCTTC,CASSPGGTSTNEQFF
TRBJ1-5,many,TRBD1,TRBV29-1,TGCAGCGTTGAAGAAGGGACAGGGGGCAATCAGCCCCAGCATTTT,CSVEEGTGGNQPQHF
TRBJ2-5,NA,TRBD2,TRBV20-1,TGCAGTGCTAGAGATCTAAGACTAGCTTTGGAGACCCAGTACTTC,CSARDLRLALETQYF
TRBJ2-1,NA,NA,TRBV14,TGTGCCAGCAGCCGGTCCCGGTTGGGGGATTTGAAGGAGCAGTTCTTC,CASSRSRLGDLKEQFF
TRBJ2-3,many,NA,TRBV18,TGTGCCAGCTCACCACAGGGGTATGGCACAGATACGCAGTATTTT,CASSPQGYGTDTQYF
TRBJ2-7,NA,NA,TRBV11-2,TGTGCCAGCAGCTTAGATTTGCGAGACGAGCAGTACTTC,CASSLDLRDEQYF
TRBJ2-2,NA,NA,TRBV20-1,TGCAGTGCGGAGGGGACTAACACCGGGGAGCTGTTTTTT,CSAEGTNTGELFF
TRBJ2-1,NA,TRBD1,TRBV10-1,TGCGCCAGCAGTGAGTCATTGGACAGGGGCCCCTACAATGAGCAGTTCTTC,CASSESLDRGPYNEQFF
TRBJ1-2,NA,NA,TRBV4-1,TGCGCCAGCAGCCAAGTTTGGGGAACTAACTATGGCTACACCTTC,CASSQVWGTNYGYTF
TRBJ2-3,few,NA,TRBV10-3,TGTGCCATCAGTGAGGGGTCTACAGATACGCAGTATTTT,CAISEGSTDTQYF
TRBJ2-1,NA,NA,TRBV6-2/TRBV6-3,TGTGCCAGCACGATGAGGCGGCTAGCGATCAATGAGCAGTTCTTC,CASTMRRLAINEQFF
TRBJ1-3,few,NA,TRBV7-9,TGTGCCAGCAGGACAGTAGCTGGAAACACCATATATTTT,CASRTVAGNTIYF
TRBJ2-1,NA,TRBD2,TRBV6-2/TRBV6-3,TGTGCCAGCAGTTACTCGGTTTGGACTAGTTCCTACAATGAGCAGTTCTTC,CASSYSVWTSSYNEQFF
TRBJ2-7,NA,NA,TRBV4-1,TGCGCCAGCAGCCAAGACAGATTCTACTACGAGCAGTACTTC,CASSQDRFYYEQYF
TRBJ1-5,NA,TRBD1,TRBV12-3/TRBV12-4,TGTGCCAGCAGCACAGGGGGCTTAAATCAGCCCCAGCATTTT,CASSTGGLNQPQHF
TRBJ2-7,many,NA,TRBV3-1,TGTGCCAGCAGCCTAGGACCCGGGCACGAGCAGTACTTC,CASSLGPGHEQYF
TRBJ2-1,NA,NA,TRBV9,TGTGCCAGCAGCCCTATTGGAGGGGCCCCACTATACAATGAGCAGTTCTTC,CASSPIGGAPLYNEQFF
TRBJ1-1,few,NA,TRBV19,TGTGCCAGTAGTATAGATGTCGGAAAAACTGAAGCTTTCTTT,CASSIDVGKTEAFF
TRBJ2-5,NA,NA,TRBV12-3/TRBV12-4,TGTGCCAGCAGTTTAGAAGAAAGGGACTGGGCCGGGGTGGCCCAGTACTTC,CASSLEERDWAGVAQYF
TRBJ2-7,NA,NA,TRBV7-9,TGTGCCAGCAGCTCCGACAGCCGCTACGAGCAGTACTTC,CASSSDSRYEQYF